Presented here are 12 T cell receptor beta chains from one specimen sequenced in a study of chemoradiotherapy in HPV16-positive cancers. Produced via immunoSEQ multiplex PCR; TCRdb's table is partial and in-frame only. The profile covers over 8,000 clones, with 65% to 70% appearing a single time and less than 15% taken by the ten largest. This specimen was acquired from a patient who underwent chemoradiotherapy. All receptors derive from a human donor with HPV-associated anogenital cancer.

In this sample, this clone turned up once. This chain links TRBV30 with TRBJ2-1; possibly TRBD2 for D (5 bases). The CDR3 is made up of 12 amino acids. V lost 0 bases to trimming and J lost 8 bases, with 8 bases between them. CDR1 GTSNPN and CDR2 SVGIG come from the germline V gene (reference sequence). Written as DNA, the CDR3 is TGTGCCTGGAGTGTACCCGGGGATGAGCAGTTCTTC. As protein: CAWSVPGDEQFF.

V is TRBV19 and J is TRBJ2-7, with 8 nucleotides matching TRBD1. V was clipped by 3 bases and J by 2 bases; unmatched bases: 6. Germline CDR1 LNHDA, CDR2 SQIVND (reference sequence). The CDR3 has 15 amino acids. CDR3 coding DNA: TGTGCCAGTAGTATGGTTGCAGGGGGCCCCTACGAGCAGTACTTC. The encoded protein is CASSMVAGGPYEQYF.

This clone was counted a few times. The chain joins TRBV7-9 to TRBJ2-1; D may be TRBD1 (6 bases). Germline-derived CDR1 and CDR2 are SEHNR and FQNEAQ (reference sequence). The length of the CDR3 is 13 residues. Trimming stripped 5 bases from V and 14 bases from J, with 19 bases between. The CDR3 DNA is TGTGCCAGCAGCCGTGCCGAGGGGCAGGGGAAGTTCTTC. As protein: CASSRAEGQGKFF. Filled out from reference TRBV7-9 and TRBJ2-1, the complete variable domain reads DTGVSQNPRHKITKRGQNVTFRCDPISEHNRLYWYRQTLGQGPEFLTYFQNEAQLEKSRLLSDRFSAERPKGSFSTLEIQRTEQGDSAMYLCASSRAEGQGKFFGPGTRLTVL.

This clone was seen a few times. The CDR3 bases are TGTGCCATCAGTGCCGAGCCGGCAGGGGTACGTAGGAGGTGGCGGGGGAATCAGCCCCAGCATTTT. Residues: CAISAEPAGVRRRWRGNQPQHF. V and J are TRBV10-3 and TRBJ1-5; possible D gene TRBD1, 6 bases. Germline CDR1 reads ENHRY; CDR2 reads SYGVKD. V was cut by 4 bases and J by 4 bases, with 35 bases left in between. The CDR3 contains 22 residues.

The chain uses TRBV5-1 and TRBJ2-7; D gene unclear. The CDR3 runs 15 residues. V dropped 0 bases and J dropped 2 bases, with 12 bases sitting between them. The germline gives CDR1 SGHRS, CDR2 YFSETQ. The CDR3 sequence: CASSLGQVLPYEQYF. The CDR3 DNA reads TGCGCCAGCAGCTTGGGCCAGGTTTTACCCTACGAGCAGTACTTC.

J is TRBJ2-7 and V is TRBV5-1, with 7 bases identical to TRBD1. V trimming: 3 bases; J trimming: 2 bases; junction bases outside the gene matches: 5. The CDR3 runs 14 residues. CDR1 and CDR2 (germline): SGHRS, YFSETQ. The CDR3, as DNA: TGCGCCAGCAGCTCGATGACAGGGACCTACGAGCAGTACTTC. Protein sequence: CASSSMTGTYEQYF.

This chain uses TRBV9 with TRBJ2-5, with 10 nucleotides matching TRBD2. The germline CDR1 and CDR2 sequences are SGDLS and YYNGEE. CDR3 length: 16 residues. V was pared by 4 bases and J by 5 bases, with 11 bases of the junction left unmatched. This CDR3 is CASSLLAGGLGETQYF. In DNA form, the CDR3 reads TGTGCCAGCAGCCTGTTAGCGGGGGGCCTAGGGGAGACCCAGTACTTC. Filled out from reference TRBV9 and TRBJ2-5, the complete variable domain reads DSGVTQTPKHLITATGQRVTLRCSPRSGDLSVYWYQQSLDQGLQFLIQYYNGEERAKGNILERFSAQQFPDLHSELNLSSLELGDSALYFCASSLLAGGLGETQYFGPGTRLLVL.

The table lists this clone with a count of one. The chain is built from TRBV9 and TRBJ2-5; 9 bases are shared with TRBD2. Germline values: CDR1 SGDLS, CDR2 YYNGEE. This CDR3 has 18 residues. The trim removed 3 bases at V and 4 bases at J, leaving 16 bases unmatched. CDR3 sequence reads: CASSARPVGGGALETQYF. In nucleotides, the CDR3 is TGTGCCAGCAGCGCCCGCCCGGTTGGCGGGGGGGCCTTAGAGACCCAGTACTTC.

The genes are TRBV28 and TRBJ1-6; no reliable D call. This CDR3 comprises 15 residues. In germline, CDR1 is MDHEN, CDR2 SYDVKM. Trimming removed 8 bases from V and 0 bases from J, with 11 bases in between. The DNA for the CDR3 is TGTGCCAGCCTCTCCCACACCTCCTATAATTCACCCCTCCACTTT. Its protein is CASLSHTSYNSPLHF.

The rearrangement links TRBV2 to TRBJ2-4, with unresolved D. The length of the CDR3 is 11 residues. The germline V gene has CDR1 SNHLY and CDR2 FYNNEI. The ends were cut back, 1 base at V and 5 bases at J, with 0 bases in the middle. This CDR3 is CASSEENIQYF. Here the CDR3 DNA reads TGTGCCAGCAGTGAAGAAAACATTCAGTACTTC.

The V and J genes are TRBV4-1 and TRBJ2-1; either TRBD1 or TRBD2 may supply D (7 bases each). The germline V and J ends were trimmed by 1 base and 5 bases, with 15 bases remaining between them. Per germline, CDR1 MGHRA and CDR2 YSYEKL. This CDR3 has 16 amino acids. The CDR3: CASSQGQGGPHNEQFF. In DNA form, the CDR3 reads TGCGCCAGCAGCCAAGGTCAGGGGGGGCCCCACAATGAGCAGTTCTTC.

The chain is built from TRBV25-1 and TRBJ1-5; D is ambiguous. This CDR3 has 14 residues. Germline V lookup: CDR1 MGHDK, CDR2 SYGVNS. Between the trimmed V and J ends, which lost 4 bases and 0 bases, there was a span of 7 bases. For the CDR3, the DNA is TGTGCCAGCAGTGGAAAGGGTAGCAATCAGCCCCAGCATTTT. It codes for CASSGKGSNQPQHF.